This TCR beta chain is drawn from a study of hypomethylating agent response in myelodysplastic syndrome. Study results and limitations: The MDS versus healthy comparison may be affected by non-age-matched controls.

Points on this clone: Its antigen is undetermined.

TCRdb's copy holds only in-frame clones and misses some; the assay was immunoSEQ multiplex PCR. This table holds about 5,900 clones, approximately 90% found once. Germline V CDR1 and CDR2: SGHNT, YYREEE (reference sequence). V shed 4 bases, J shed 5 bases, and the junction held 12 bases outside the gene matches. The CDR3 sequence is 17 residues long. T-cell subsets were not sorted; bulk bone marrow was analyzed. This receptor was taken from a human donor with myelodysplastic syndrome. The source was bone marrow, collected before or after starting hypomethylating agent treatment for myelodysplastic syndrome (not recorded which). The V gene is TRBV5-4, the J gene TRBJ2-5; TRBD2 matches at 12 bases. Here the CDR3 reads CASSPGRLAGGEETQYF. CDR3 coding DNA: TGTGCCAGCAGCCCGGGGAGGCTAGCGGGGGGGGAGGAGACCCAGTACTTC.